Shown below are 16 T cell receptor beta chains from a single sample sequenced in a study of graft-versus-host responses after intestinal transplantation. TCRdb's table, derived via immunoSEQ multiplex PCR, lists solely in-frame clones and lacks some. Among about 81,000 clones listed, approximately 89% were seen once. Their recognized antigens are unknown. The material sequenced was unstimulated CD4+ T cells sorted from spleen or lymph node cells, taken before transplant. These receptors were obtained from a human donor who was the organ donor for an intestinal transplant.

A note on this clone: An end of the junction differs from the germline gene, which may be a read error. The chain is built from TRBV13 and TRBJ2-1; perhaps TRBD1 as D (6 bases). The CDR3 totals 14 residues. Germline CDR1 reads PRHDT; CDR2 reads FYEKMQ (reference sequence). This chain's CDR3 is CASSPRTAVNGQFF. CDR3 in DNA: TGTGCCAGCAGCCCCAGGACAGCCGTCAATGGGCAGTTCTTC. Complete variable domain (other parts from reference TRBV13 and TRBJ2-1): AAGVIQSPRHLIKEKRETATLKCYPIPRHDTVYWYQQGPGQDPQFLISFYEKMQSDKGSIPDRFSAQQFSDYHSELNMSSLELGDSALYFCASSPRTAVNGQFFGPGTRLTVL.

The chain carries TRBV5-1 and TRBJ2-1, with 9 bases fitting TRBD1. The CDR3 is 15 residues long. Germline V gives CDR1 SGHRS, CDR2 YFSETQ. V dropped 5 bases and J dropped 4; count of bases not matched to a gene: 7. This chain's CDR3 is CASRYGQGSYNEQFF. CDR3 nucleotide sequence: TGCGCCAGCAGATACGGACAGGGGTCTTACAATGAGCAGTTCTTC.

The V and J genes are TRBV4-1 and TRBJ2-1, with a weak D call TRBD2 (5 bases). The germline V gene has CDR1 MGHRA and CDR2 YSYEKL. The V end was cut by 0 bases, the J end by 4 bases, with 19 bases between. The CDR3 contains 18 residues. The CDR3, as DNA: TGCGCCAGCAGCCAAGAGGTGCGGGCCCGGAAGAGGTACAATGAGCAGTTCTTC. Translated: CASSQEVRARKRYNEQFF.

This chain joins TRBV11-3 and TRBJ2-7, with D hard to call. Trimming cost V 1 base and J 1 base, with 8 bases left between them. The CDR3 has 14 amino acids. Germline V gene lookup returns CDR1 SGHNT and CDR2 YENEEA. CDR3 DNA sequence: TGTGCCAGCAGCTTAGGTACCCAGTCCTACGAGCAGTACTTC. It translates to CASSLGTQSYEQYF.

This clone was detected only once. The CDR3 bases are TGTGCCTGGAGCCGAAGATCGAGGGTAGCAGCCTACGAGCAGTACTTC. Its translation is CAWSRRSRVAAYEQYF. The chain employs TRBV30 and TRBJ2-7; D is perhaps TRBD2 (5 bases). The CDR3 has 16 residues. The V and J ends lost 3 bases and 2 bases respectively, with 20 bases between them. Germline lookup yields CDR1 GTSNPN and CDR2 SVGIG (reference sequence).

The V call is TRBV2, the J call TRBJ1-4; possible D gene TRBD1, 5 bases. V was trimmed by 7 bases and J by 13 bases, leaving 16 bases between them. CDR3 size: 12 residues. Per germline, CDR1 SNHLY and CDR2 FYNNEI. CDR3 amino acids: CASTPGGLLLFF. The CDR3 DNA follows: TGTGCCAGCACCCCTGGGGGACTTTTACTGTTTTTT.

Here the CDR3 DNA reads TGTGCCAGCAGCTTAGTTCCCCGCGGGACTACCACCTACGAGCAGTACTTC. Protein product: CASSLVPRGTTTYEQYF. The chain recombines TRBV11-2 with TRBJ2-7; 7 nucleotides line up with TRBD2. The J segment lost 2 bases and the V segment lost 1 base, leaving 11 bases of the junction unmatched. CDR1 SGHAT and CDR2 FQNNGV come from the germline V gene. This CDR3 comprises 17 residues. Using reference TRBV11-2 and TRBJ2-7 for the parts outside the CDR3, the full variable domain is EAGVAQSPRYKIIEKRQSVAFWCNPISGHATLYWYQQILGQGPKLLIQFQNNGVVDDSQLPKDRFSAERLKGVDSTLKIQPAKLEDSAVYLCASSLVPRGTTTYEQYFGPGTRLTVT.

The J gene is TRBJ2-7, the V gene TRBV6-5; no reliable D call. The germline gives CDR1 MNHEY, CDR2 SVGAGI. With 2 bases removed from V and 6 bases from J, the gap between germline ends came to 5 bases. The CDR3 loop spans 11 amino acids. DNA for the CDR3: TGTGCCAGCAGTTACGGGCCCGAGCAGTACTTC. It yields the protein CASSYGPEQYF.

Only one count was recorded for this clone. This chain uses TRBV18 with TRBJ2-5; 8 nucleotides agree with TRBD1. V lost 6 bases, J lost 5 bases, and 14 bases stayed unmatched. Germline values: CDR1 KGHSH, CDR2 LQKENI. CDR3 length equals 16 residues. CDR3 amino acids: CASSLQGVPTRETQYF. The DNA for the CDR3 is TGTGCCAGCTCTCTACAGGGGGTCCCCACAAGGGAGACCCAGTACTTC.

This CDR3 is CASSEPAHRTGKTPYGYTF. The CDR3 coding sequence is TGTGCCAGCAGCGAACCTGCCCATCGGACAGGAAAAACCCCCTATGGCTACACCTTC. The chain recombines TRBV9 with TRBJ1-2; TRBD1 matches 7 bases. CDR3 length equals 19 residues. Germline V gene sequence: CDR1 SGDLS, CDR2 YYNGEE. Trimming took 3 bases from V and 4 from J; bases not matched to a gene: 21.

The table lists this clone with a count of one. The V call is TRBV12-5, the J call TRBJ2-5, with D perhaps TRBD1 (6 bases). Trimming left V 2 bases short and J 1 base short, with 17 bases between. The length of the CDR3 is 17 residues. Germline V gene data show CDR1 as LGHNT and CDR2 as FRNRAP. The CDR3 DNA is TGTGCTAGTGGTTTGCCTCGGGACACGGACTTCCAAGAGACCCAGTACTTC. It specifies CASGLPRDTDFQETQYF.

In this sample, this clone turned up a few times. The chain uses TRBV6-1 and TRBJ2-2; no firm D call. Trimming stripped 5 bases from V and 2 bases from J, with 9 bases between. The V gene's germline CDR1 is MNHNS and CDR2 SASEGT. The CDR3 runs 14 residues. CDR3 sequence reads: CASSPTRNTGELFF. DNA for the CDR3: TGTGCCAGCAGTCCAACAAGAAACACCGGGGAGCTGTTTTTT.

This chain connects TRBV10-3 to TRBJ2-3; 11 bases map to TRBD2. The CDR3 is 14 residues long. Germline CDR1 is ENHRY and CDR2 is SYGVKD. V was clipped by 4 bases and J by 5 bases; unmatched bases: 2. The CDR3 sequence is CAISAGLAGDTQYF. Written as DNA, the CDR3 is TGTGCCATCAGTGCAGGACTAGCGGGAGATACGCAGTATTTT.

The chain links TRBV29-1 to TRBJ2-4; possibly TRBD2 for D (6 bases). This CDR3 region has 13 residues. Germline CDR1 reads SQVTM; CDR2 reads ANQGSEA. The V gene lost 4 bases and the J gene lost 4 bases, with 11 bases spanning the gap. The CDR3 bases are TGCAGCGTTGTTGCAGGGAGGAAAAACATTCAGTACTTC. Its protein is CSVVAGRKNIQYF.

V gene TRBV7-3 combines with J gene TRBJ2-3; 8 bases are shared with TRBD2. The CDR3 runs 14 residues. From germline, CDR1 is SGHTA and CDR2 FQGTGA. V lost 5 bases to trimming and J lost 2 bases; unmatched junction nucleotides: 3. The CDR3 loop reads CASSTGLVTDTQYF. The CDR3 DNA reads TGTGCCAGCAGCACGGGACTAGTCACAGATACGCAGTATTTT.

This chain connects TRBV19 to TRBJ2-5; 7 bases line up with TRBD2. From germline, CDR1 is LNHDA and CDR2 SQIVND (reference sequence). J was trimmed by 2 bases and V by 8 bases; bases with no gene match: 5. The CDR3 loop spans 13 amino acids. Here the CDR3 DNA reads TGTGCCAGTTCGATGCGGGAGCAAGAGACCCAGTACTTC. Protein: CASSMREQETQYF.